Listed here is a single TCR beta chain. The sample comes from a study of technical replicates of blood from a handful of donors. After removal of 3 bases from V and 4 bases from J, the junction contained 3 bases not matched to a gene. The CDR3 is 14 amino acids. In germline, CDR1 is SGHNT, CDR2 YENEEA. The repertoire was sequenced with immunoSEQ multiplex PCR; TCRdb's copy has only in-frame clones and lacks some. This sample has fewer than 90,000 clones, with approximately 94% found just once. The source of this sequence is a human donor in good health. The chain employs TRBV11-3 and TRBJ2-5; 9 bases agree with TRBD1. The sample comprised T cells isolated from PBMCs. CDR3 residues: CASSLTGGPETQYF. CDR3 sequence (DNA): TGTGCCAGCAGCTTGACAGGGGGTCCAGAGACCCAGTACTTC.